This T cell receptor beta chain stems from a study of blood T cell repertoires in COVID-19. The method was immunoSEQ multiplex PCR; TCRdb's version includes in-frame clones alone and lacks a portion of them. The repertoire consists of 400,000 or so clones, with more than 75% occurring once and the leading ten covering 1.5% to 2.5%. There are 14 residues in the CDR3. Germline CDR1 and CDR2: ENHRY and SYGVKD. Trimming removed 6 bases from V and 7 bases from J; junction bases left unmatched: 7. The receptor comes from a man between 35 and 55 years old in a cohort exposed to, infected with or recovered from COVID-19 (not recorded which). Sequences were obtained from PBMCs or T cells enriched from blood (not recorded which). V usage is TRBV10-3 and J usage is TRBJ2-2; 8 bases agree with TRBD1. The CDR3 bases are TGTGCCATCAGGAAGACAGGGGAGAACGGGGAGCTGTTTTTT. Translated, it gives CAIRKTGENGELFF.